The 21 T cell receptor beta chains below were found in one sample sequenced in a study of blood T cell repertoires in COVID-19. TCRdb keeps only in-frame clones here, not all; method: immunoSEQ multiplex PCR. The profile covers roughly 100,000 clones, with roughly 71% appearing a single time and approximately 5.9% taken by the ten largest. Input material: peripheral blood. The receptor set was obtained from a man older than 75 with acute or convalescent COVID-19.

V usage is TRBV5-4 and J usage is TRBJ1-2; 10 nucleotides line up with TRBD1. CDR3 size: 14 residues. V lost 1 base to trimming and J lost 8 bases; unmatched junction nucleotides: 5. Germline V gene data show CDR1 as SGHNT and CDR2 as YYREEE (reference sequence). The CDR3 is CASSLWDRGSGYTF. CDR3 nucleotides: TGTGCCAGCAGCTTGTGGGACAGGGGATCAGGCTACACCTTC.

This clone was detected many times. This chain uses TRBV11-2 with TRBJ1-6, with 8 bases lining up with TRBD1. V trimming: 1 base; J trimming: 7 bases; junction bases outside the gene matches: 3. From germline, CDR1 is SGHAT and CDR2 FQNNGV. The CDR3 loop spans 15 amino acids. CDR3 residues: CASSLGQGANSPLHF. The CDR3 DNA follows: TGTGCCAGCAGCTTAGGGCAGGGGGCGAATTCACCCCTCCACTTT.

This CDR3 reads CASSHRTQGRVTQYF. CDR3 in DNA: TGCGCCAGCAGCCACCGGACCCAGGGGCGGGTGACCCAGTACTTC. This chain uses TRBV4-1 with TRBJ2-5; tentative D call: TRBD1 (6 bases). The CDR3 length is 15 residues. Germline V lookup: CDR1 MGHRA, CDR2 YSYEKL. V lost 3 bases to trimming and J lost 7 bases, with 18 bases between them.

This clone came up a few times. The gene calls are TRBV3-1 (or the pseudogene TRBV3-2) and TRBJ1-2, with a tentative D call TRBD1 (5 bases). V lost 6 bases, J lost 0 bases, and 14 bases lay in between. The length of the CDR3 is 15 residues. Looked up from germline, CDR1 is LGHDT and CDR2 is YNNKEL (reference sequence). The CDR3 spells CASSARAEANYGYTF. The CDR3 bases are TGTGCCAGCAGTGCCAGGGCAGAAGCTAACTATGGCTACACCTTC.

This clone came up a few times. The CDR3 DNA follows: TGTGCCACCAGGACCAACAGGGATGGGAATGAAAAACTGTTTTTT. Its translation is CATRTNRDGNEKLFF. This sequence joins TRBV15 and TRBJ1-4; tentative D call: TRBD1 (6 bases). Germline V gene data show CDR1 as LNHNV and CDR2 as YYDKDF (reference sequence). The CDR3 consists of 15 residues. Trimming cost V 6 bases and J 5 bases, with 16 bases left between them.

The CDR3: CASSVGTGSGQETQYF. CDR3 coding DNA: TGTGCCAGCAGCGTAGGGACAGGGAGTGGCCAAGAGACCCAGTACTTC. The chain employs TRBV9 and TRBJ2-5, with TRBD1 matching over 8 bases. After removal of 0 bases from V and 1 base from J, the junction contained 5 bases not matched to a gene. This CDR3 region has 16 residues. Germline assignment: CDR1 SGDLS and CDR2 YYNGEE.

The chain carries TRBV7-9 and TRBJ1-2; TRBD1 matches 8 bases. CDR1 and CDR2 from the germline V gene are SEHNR and FQNEAQ (reference sequence). The J segment lost 4 bases and the V segment lost 2 bases, leaving 3 bases of the junction unmatched. The CDR3 consists of 14 residues. In DNA, the CDR3 is TGTGCCAGCAGCTTAAGACAGGGGAGCTATGGCTACACCTTC. It yields the protein CASSLRQGSYGYTF.

This clone was seen a handful of times. The chain combines TRBV28 with TRBJ1-1; D call uncertain. The V end was cut by 6 bases, the J end by 4 bases, with 6 bases between. Per germline, CDR1 MDHEN and CDR2 SYDVKM. The CDR3 extends over 11 amino acids. CDR3 region: CASRGGTEAFF. In DNA form, the CDR3 reads TGTGCCAGCAGGGGAGGCACTGAAGCTTTCTTT.

V is TRBV7-9 and J is TRBJ2-7, with 7 bases fitting TRBD1. Per germline, CDR1 SEHNR and CDR2 FQNEAQ (reference sequence). The CDR3 extends over 15 amino acids. The J segment lost 4 bases and the V segment lost 3 bases, leaving 9 bases of the junction unmatched. CDR3 amino acids: CASSFAGTVIYEQYF. In DNA form, the CDR3 reads TGTGCCAGCAGCTTCGCCGGGACAGTCATTTACGAGCAGTACTTC.

The V and J genes are TRBV24-1 and TRBJ2-2; weak D call: TRBD1 (6 bases). Germline V CDR1 and CDR2: KGHDR, SFDVKD. V lost 5 bases, J lost 4 bases, and 10 bases lay in between. This CDR3 has 14 amino acids. Written as DNA, the CDR3 is TGTGCCACCAGTGTGAACAGGGCCACCGGGGAGCTGTTTTTT. Translating gives CATSVNRATGELFF.

The chain carries TRBV28 and TRBJ1-6; D is undetermined. V was trimmed by 6 bases and J by 5 bases, leaving 8 bases between them. The CDR3 length is 13 residues. Germline V CDR1 and CDR2: MDHEN, SYDVKM. CDR3 DNA: TGTGCCAGCAGCCGTATTGATAATTCACCCCTCCACTTT. Its protein product is CASSRIDNSPLHF.

The chain links TRBV29-1 to TRBJ1-1; 7 bases align to TRBD1. The trim removed 7 bases at V and 6 bases at J, leaving 8 bases unmatched. CDR3 length: 12 residues. CDR1 is SQVTM and CDR2 is ANQGSEA in the germline V gene. This chain's CDR3 is CSDLQGEAEAFF. In DNA form, the CDR3 reads TGCAGCGACCTCCAGGGGGAGGCTGAAGCTTTCTTT.

The gene calls are TRBV28 and TRBJ1-1; D ambiguous. The germline V gene encodes CDR1 MDHEN and CDR2 SYDVKM. The CDR3 sequence is 13 residues long. Trimming cost V 6 bases and J 1 base, with 9 bases left between them. The CDR3 loop reads CASRNEGNTEAFF. CDR3 DNA sequence: TGTGCCAGCAGAAACGAGGGGAACACTGAAGCTTTCTTT.

J is TRBJ2-2 and V is TRBV10-1, with D possibly being TRBD2 (5 bases). In germline, CDR1 is WNHNN, CDR2 SYGVQD (reference sequence). The CDR3 has 16 residues. V lost 7 bases and J lost 6, with 21 bases in between. The CDR3 sequence: CASMEASVKEAGELFF. The CDR3 nucleotides are TGCGCCAGCATGGAGGCGAGCGTTAAGGAGGCCGGGGAGCTGTTTTTT.

The chain has TRBV10-3 and TRBJ1-3; D call uncertain. The CDR3 covers 12 residues. Per germline, CDR1 ENHRY and CDR2 SYGVKD. Trimming took off 9 bases at V and 7 bases at J, with 13 bases between the two ends. The CDR3: CAISSLSNTIYF. Written as DNA, the CDR3 is TGTGCCATTAGCTCCCTCAGTAACACCATATATTTT.

V gene TRBV12-3 or TRBV12-4 combines with J gene TRBJ2-4, with D possibly matching TRBD2 (5 bases). The CDR3 is made up of 13 amino acids. Trimming removed 3 bases at V and 8 bases at J, with 11 bases between. The CDR3 DNA follows: TGTGCCAGCAGTTTCCGGGGAACCGACATTCAGTACTTC. Translation gives CASSFRGTDIQYF.

The V call is TRBV19, the J call TRBJ1-1; D is perhaps TRBD1 (5 bases). V was clipped by 7 bases and J by 1 base, with 13 bases between them. Germline V lookup: CDR1 LNHDA, CDR2 SQIVND (reference sequence). The CDR3 has 14 residues. As DNA, the CDR3 is TGTGCCAGTAAAGGCCGACAGCCGAACACTGAAGCTTTCTTT. Amino acid sequence: CASKGRQPNTEAFF. The full variable domain, rest sourced from reference TRBV19 and TRBJ1-1, is DGGITQSPKYLFRKEGQNVTLSCEQNLNHDAMYWYRQDPGQGLRLIYYSQIVNDFQKGDIAEGYSVSREKKESFPLTVTSAQKNPTAFYLCASKGRQPNTEAFFGQGTRLTVV.

This clone was counted a few times. The J gene is TRBJ2-5, the V gene TRBV3-1 (or the pseudogene TRBV3-2); D not certain. Germline V gives CDR1 LGHDT, CDR2 YNNKEL (reference sequence). The ends were cut back, 2 bases at V and 5 bases at J, with 12 bases in the middle. The CDR3 loop spans 14 amino acids. This chain's CDR3 is CASSQPAARETQYF. For the CDR3, the DNA is TGTGCCAGCAGCCAACCGGCAGCCAGGGAGACCCAGTACTTC.

The CDR3, as DNA: TGTGCCAGCAGCATTACTCGGGACAGCTCTGGAAACACCATATATTTT. This gives the protein CASSITRDSSGNTIYF. The chain uses TRBV7-8 and TRBJ1-3, with 7 bases fitting TRBD1. The length of the CDR3 is 16 residues. Germline V gene lookup returns CDR1 SGHVS and CDR2 FQNEAQ. Trimming cost V 5 bases and J 0 bases; bases outside gene matches: 7.

The chain links TRBV10-3 to TRBJ2-7, with D perhaps TRBD2 (6 bases). Germline assignment: CDR1 ENHRY and CDR2 SYGVKD. The CDR3 has 15 amino acids. V lost 0 bases to trimming and J lost 6 bases, with 15 bases between them. The CDR3 DNA reads TGTGCCATCAGTGAGTCTACGGGGTTGGGGGGCGAGCAGTACTTC. Protein: CAISESTGLGGEQYF.

This clone was observed a few times. Other DNA sequences in this sample translate to the same CDR3. J is TRBJ2-1 and V is TRBV5-4, with 7 bases lining up with TRBD2. This CDR3 comprises 16 residues. The V segment lost 0 bases and the J segment 0 bases; nucleotides outside the gene matches: 3. Germline loops: CDR1 SGHNT, CDR2 YYREEE (reference sequence). CDR3 sequence reads: CASSLAGGSSYNEQFF. CDR3 sequence (DNA): TGTGCCAGCAGCTTGGCCGGGGGGAGCTCCTACAATGAGCAGTTCTTC.